What follows are 18 T cell receptor beta chains derived from one specimen sequenced in a study of cytomegalovirus exposure and HLA in healthy donors. The PCR ran on 60 Vbeta and 13 Jbeta primers. The data were produced by immunoSEQ multiplex PCR, yet TCRdb's version contains in-frame clones alone and is incomplete. Here the sample spans fewer than 250,000 clones, about 85% being singletons. Sequencing was performed on PBMCs. These receptors were obtained from a woman aged 45 to 65 in good health and CMV-seropositive.

This clone has more than one count but fewer than ten. The rearrangement links TRBV30 to TRBJ1-3, with 9 bases aligning to TRBD1. This CDR3 is 15 amino acids long. V dropped 2 bases and J dropped 3; count of bases not matched to a gene: 5. The germline CDR1 and CDR2 sequences are GTSNPN and SVGIG (reference sequence). DNA of the CDR3: TGTGCCTGGAGTCGGGACAGGGTATTTGGAAACACCATATATTTT. Encoded protein: CAWSRDRVFGNTIYF.

This chain joins TRBV27 and TRBJ2-3, with TRBD1 identical over 9 bases. Germline CDR1 and CDR2: MNHEY and SMNVEV (reference sequence). V gave up 4 bases and J gave up 4 bases; unmatched junction bases: 9. The CDR3 extends over 16 amino acids. The CDR3 loop is CASSSKGTGSADTQYF. CDR3 nucleotide sequence: TGTGCCAGCAGTTCGAAGGGGACAGGGAGTGCAGATACGCAGTATTTT.

The rearrangement links TRBV30 to TRBJ1-2; D is unresolved. V lost 0 bases and J lost 5, with 7 bases in between. Germline V lookup: CDR1 GTSNPN, CDR2 SVGIG (reference sequence). The CDR3 has 12 residues. CDR3 region: CAWSVSSYGYTF. The DNA of the CDR3 is TGTGCCTGGAGTGTTTCTTCTTATGGCTACACCTTC.

This sequence joins TRBV4-1 and TRBJ2-5, with TRBD2 matching 7 bases. With V trimmed by 1 base and J by 5 bases, 13 bases remained unmatched. The CDR3 is 17 amino acids. CDR1 is MGHRA and CDR2 is YSYEKL in the germline V gene. The CDR3: CASSQGGGSGPGETQYF. The CDR3 DNA is TGCGCCAGCAGCCAAGGGGGGGGGAGCGGCCCAGGGGAGACCCAGTACTTC.

This chain uses TRBV12-5 with TRBJ1-2; a possible D gene is TRBD1 (6 bases). Germline V gene lookup returns CDR1 LGHNT and CDR2 FRNRAP. V shed 1 base and J shed 1 base, with 10 bases lying between them. CDR3 length equals 15 residues. CDR3 residues: CASGLGNRVNYGYTF. CDR3 in DNA: TGTGCTAGTGGTTTGGGGAACAGGGTTAACTATGGCTACACCTTC.

This chain joins TRBV7-9 and TRBJ1-6; 10 nucleotides align to TRBD1. The V gene end was trimmed by 6 bases and the J gene end by 5 bases; junction bases not matched to a gene: 4. This CDR3 contains 15 residues. The germline V gene encodes CDR1 SEHNR and CDR2 FQNEAQ (reference sequence). Here the CDR3 reads CASRSDRGHNSPLHF. The CDR3 nucleotides read TGTGCCAGCAGATCAGACAGGGGGCATAATTCACCCCTCCACTTT.

The chain carries TRBV6-1 and TRBJ2-7; D gene uncertain. This CDR3 spans 12 amino acids. The germline V and J ends were trimmed by 2 bases and 2 bases, with 4 bases remaining between them. Germline loops: CDR1 MNHNS, CDR2 SASEGT. The CDR3 DNA reads as TGTGCCAGCAGTGAAATTACCTACGAGCAGTACTTC. This translates into CASSEITYEQYF.

The rearrangement joins TRBV5-1 to TRBJ2-5; TRBD2 aligns across 8 bases. Germline CDR1 and CDR2: SGHRS and YFSETQ. Trimming removed 7 bases from V and 7 bases from J; junction bases left unmatched: 12. The CDR3 totals 14 residues. The CDR3 DNA follows: TGCGCCAGCGCTTCAGCGGGGGAGGTGTGGACCCAGTACTTC. Protein product: CASASAGEVWTQYF.

V is TRBV28 and J is TRBJ1-1; tentative D call: TRBD1 (6 bases). CDR1 is MDHEN and CDR2 is SYDVKM in the germline V gene. Trimming removed 2 bases at V and 5 bases at J, with 12 bases between. This CDR3 comprises 14 residues. CDR3 residues: CASSLTGKGTEAFF. CDR3 sequence (DNA): TGTGCCAGCAGTTTAACAGGGAAAGGAACTGAAGCTTTCTTT.

This chain uses TRBV6-1 with TRBJ1-6, with D tentatively TRBD1 (5 bases). The CDR3 spans 14 residues. V lost 5 bases and J 9 bases, leaving 14 bases between the germline ends. CDR1 is MNHNS, CDR2 SASEGT, per germline. The CDR3 loop reads CASSMVQESSPLHF. Written as DNA, the CDR3 is TGTGCCAGCAGTATGGTACAGGAAAGTTCACCCCTCCACTTT.

The chain is built from TRBV5-1 and TRBJ2-1; 9 nucleotides agree with TRBD1. CDR1 and CDR2 from the germline V gene are SGHRS and YFSETQ. The CDR3 is made up of 19 amino acids. After removal of 5 bases from V and 0 bases from J, the junction contained 15 bases not matched to a gene. CDR3 DNA: TGCGCCAGCAGTCGGGGATCGGGACAGGGACGCGGCTCCTACAATGAGCAGTTCTTC. It translates to CASSRGSGQGRGSYNEQFF.

V is TRBV14 and J is TRBJ1-4; D possibly corresponds to TRBD1 (5 bases). This CDR3 has 16 residues. The V gene's germline CDR1 is SGHDN and CDR2 FVKESK. The V gene lost 0 bases and the J gene lost 6 bases, with 14 bases spanning the gap. The CDR3 DNA is TGTGCCAGCAGCCAAGAGAATCCCAGGGTTGATGAAAAACTGTTTTTT. Translated: CASSQENPRVDEKLFF. The full variable domain, with the rest looked up from reference TRBV14 and TRBJ1-4, is EAGVTQFPSHSVIEKGQTVTLRCDPISGHDNLYWYRRVMGKEIKFLLHFVKESKQDESGMPNNRFLAERTGGTYSTLKVQPAELEDSGVYFCASSQENPRVDEKLFFGSGTQLSVL.

The J gene is TRBJ1-5, the V gene TRBV18; 7 nucleotides agree with TRBD1. This CDR3 region has 14 residues. The ends lost 3 bases at V and 7 bases at J; junction bases unmatched: 6. CDR1 KGHSH and CDR2 LQKENI come from the germline V gene. The CDR3 DNA reads TGTGCCAGCTCACCTCAGGGGGTCCAACAGCCCCAGCATTTT. This gives the protein CASSPQGVQQPQHF.

The table lists this clone with a count of one. This CDR3 reads CASRLSGLAGDTQYF. The CDR3 region has the DNA TGTGCAAGTCGCTTAAGTGGGCTAGCGGGTGATACGCAGTATTTT. The V call is TRBV12-2, the J call TRBJ2-3; the table's D gene call, TRBD2, was not cross checked with the DNA. TRBV12-2 is given as a pseudogene. This CDR3 has 15 amino acids.

This clone was recorded many times. The genes are TRBV28 and TRBJ1-6; no definite D call. Trimming removed 2 bases from V and 9 bases from J, with 14 bases in between. CDR1 is MDHEN and CDR2 is SYDVKM in the germline V gene. The CDR3 spans 15 residues. The CDR3 DNA reads TGTGCCAGCAGTTTAGCTTCCGGGGAGTCTTCACCCCTCCACTTT. This gives the protein CASSLASGESSPLHF.

This chain joins TRBV11-2 and TRBJ2-7; maybe TRBD2 (7 bases). The CDR3 has 14 residues. Germline CDR1 reads SGHAT; CDR2 reads FQNNGV. Trimming cost V 0 bases and J 7 bases, with 13 bases left between them. CDR3: CASSLDSRGREQYF. Here the CDR3 DNA reads TGTGCCAGCAGCTTAGATTCGCGGGGGCGTGAGCAGTACTTC.

This clone has just one count. The chain carries TRBV7-6 and TRBJ1-2; 7 nucleotides match TRBD1. V lost 2 bases and J lost 8; bases outside the gene matches: 8. The CDR3 contains 14 residues. Per germline, CDR1 SGHVS and CDR2 FNYEAQ. The CDR3 here is CASSLTAAQGGYTF. The CDR3 nucleotides are TGTGCCAGCAGCTTAACGGCGGCACAGGGGGGCTACACCTTC.

The V call is TRBV6-1, the J call TRBJ2-7, with 7 bases aligning to TRBD2. With 0 bases clipped from V and 1 base from J, the junction kept 6 bases outside the gene matches. This CDR3 has 16 residues. From germline, CDR1 is MNHNS and CDR2 SASEGT. The CDR3 protein is CASSEARGTASYEQYF. The CDR3 nucleotides read TGTGCCAGCAGTGAAGCGCGGGGGACTGCTTCCTACGAGCAGTACTTC.